These T cell receptor beta chains were read from a single sample in a study of yellow fever vaccine responses in identical twins. Using its own MiXCR run on the RT-PCR reads, TCRdb lists one record per CDR3 protein. Found here are some 20,000 distinct CDR3 sequences, more than 60% of them singletons; the top ten hold around 4.8%. Sequencing used T cells from blood (PBMCs), unsorted or a sorted subset (not recorded which), obtained before or after yellow fever vaccination (not recorded which). The receptors were sampled from a woman between 18 and 29 years old who received the yellow fever vaccine. The CDR3 runs from the conserved cysteine through the conserved F or W. D genes are given only for firm matches.

D gene	V gene	CDR3 protein
TRBD2	TRBV2	CASSGLAGDGKNIQYF
TRBD1	TRBV29-1	CSVYPSGGEQYF
TRBD2	TRBV29-1	CSVDTSGVTSTDTQYF
TRBD1	TRBV28	CASSPGDSFYGYTF
TRBD2	TRBV5-1	CASSSGTSASIPQFF
-	TRBV12-3/TRBV12-4	CASSPRGGYYGYTF
-	TRBV7-2	CASSLARFDRSYEQYF
-	TRBV29-1	CSVLLAGANVLTF
-	TRBV10-3	CAVRQVGNEQYF
-	TRBV9	CASSVGESSYNSPLHF
TRBD2	TRBV5-1	CASSLVVTSGNYNEQFF
-	TRBV5-5	CASSLGQDNQPQHF
-	TRBV9	CASSRGLSSGANVLTF
TRBD1	TRBV18	CASSPTGTVDNWYF
-	TRBV27	CGSWGWNTEAFF
-	TRBV18	CASSFRRAPETDTQYF
-	TRBV7-6	CASSSQAGTDTQYF
-	TRBV12-3/TRBV12-4	CAINSGNTEAFF
-	TRBV29-1	CSVGLLGEQYF
-	TRBV15	CATSKGERYSNQPQHF
-	TRBV9	CASSVGSGVSYEQYF
TRBD1	TRBV13	CASSRTGAETGANVLTF
TRBD1	TRBV11-2	CASSSFGGTGGYEQYF
TRBD1	TRBV4-1	CASSQRQGSTDTQYF
-	TRBV12-3/TRBV12-4	CASSSEGTAKNIQYF
TRBD1	TRBV7-6	CASSLRDRDSNEQFF
-	TRBV12-3/TRBV12-4	CASRKGKKGETSNQPQHF
-	TRBV7-6	CASSSIARPVYNEQFF
-	TRBV20-1	CSAQAYQPQHF
TRBD1	TRBV11-3	CASSLWGRDSEKLFF
TRBD1	TRBV6-4	CASSDSTGDSSNEQFF
-	TRBV19	CASSIYRGSYNEQFF
TRBD2	TRBV3-1	CASSQDSGWRLSYNEQFF
-	TRBV6-1	CASSGGPGLNEKLFF
-	TRBV1	CTGTGDCSYEQYF
TRBD2	TRBV4-2	CASSLRREGTDTQYF
TRBD1	TRBV11-2	CASSSTGGSYNEQFF
-	TRBV12-3/TRBV12-4	CASSLQVRMNTEAFF
TRBD1	TRBV29-1	CSVGWWTGTYEQYF
-	TRBV11-3	CASSTDSVRPDTQYF
TRBD1	TRBV20-1	CSAGQGAVLAKNIQYF
-	TRBV28	CASIPGGRTYEQYF
TRBD1	TRBV11-2	CASSWTGDSNQPQHF
TRBD1	TRBV15	CATSRGTGKIQETQYF
-	TRBV7-3	CASSLTLANNEQFF
-	TRBV5-1	CASSLNQPQHF
TRBD1	TRBV6-2/TRBV6-3	CASSYALAGGLYGYTF
TRBD1	TRBV29-1	CSVASTGNEQFF
-	TRBV24-1	CATSDNSGYGYTF
-	TRBV28	CASSLTGANNYGYTF
TRBD2	TRBV5-1	CASSLGTSSNEQFF
-	TRBV12-3/TRBV12-4	CASSSLPGPSNYGYTF
TRBD1	TRBV2	CASRRIGTGGDQPQHF
-	TRBV11-3	CASSPQGLTGETQYF
-	TRBV27	CASSFARMDTQYF